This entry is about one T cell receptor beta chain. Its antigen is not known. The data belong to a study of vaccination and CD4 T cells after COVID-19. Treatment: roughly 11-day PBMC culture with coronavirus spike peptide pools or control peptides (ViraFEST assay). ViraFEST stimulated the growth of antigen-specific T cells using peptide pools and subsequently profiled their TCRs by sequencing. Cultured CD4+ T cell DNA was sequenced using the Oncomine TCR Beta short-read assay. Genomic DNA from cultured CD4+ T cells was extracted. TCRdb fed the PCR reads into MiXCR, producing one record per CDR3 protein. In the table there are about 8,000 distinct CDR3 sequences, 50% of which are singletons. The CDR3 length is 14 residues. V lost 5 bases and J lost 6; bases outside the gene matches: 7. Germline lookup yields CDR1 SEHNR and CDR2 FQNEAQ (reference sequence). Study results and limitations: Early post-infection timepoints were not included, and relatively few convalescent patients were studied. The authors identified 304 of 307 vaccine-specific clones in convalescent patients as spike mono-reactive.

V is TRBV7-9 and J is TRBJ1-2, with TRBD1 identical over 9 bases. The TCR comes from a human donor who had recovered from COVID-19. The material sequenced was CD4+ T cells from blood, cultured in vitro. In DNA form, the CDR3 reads TGTGCCAGCAGCCCCGGACAGGGGACGGATGGCTACACCTTC. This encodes CASSPGQGTDGYTF.